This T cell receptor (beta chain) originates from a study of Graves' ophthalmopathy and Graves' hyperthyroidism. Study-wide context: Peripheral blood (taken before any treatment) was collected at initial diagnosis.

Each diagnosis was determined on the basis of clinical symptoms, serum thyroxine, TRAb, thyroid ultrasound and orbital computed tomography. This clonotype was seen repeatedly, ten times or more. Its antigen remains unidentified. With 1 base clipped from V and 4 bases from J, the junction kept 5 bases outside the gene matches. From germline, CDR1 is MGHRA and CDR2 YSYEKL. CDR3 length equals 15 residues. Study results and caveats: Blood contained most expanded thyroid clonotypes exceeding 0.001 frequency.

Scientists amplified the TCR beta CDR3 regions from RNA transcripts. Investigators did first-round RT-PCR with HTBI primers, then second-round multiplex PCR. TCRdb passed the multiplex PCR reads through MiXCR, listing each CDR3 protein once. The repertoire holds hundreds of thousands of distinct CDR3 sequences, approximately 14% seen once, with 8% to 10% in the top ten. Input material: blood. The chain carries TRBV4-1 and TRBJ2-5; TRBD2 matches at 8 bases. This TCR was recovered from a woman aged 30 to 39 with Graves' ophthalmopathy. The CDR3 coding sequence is TGCGCCAGCAGCCAAGTCGTGCTAGCGGGAGAGACCCAGTACTTC. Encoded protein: CASSQVVLAGETQYF.